This T cell receptor beta chain was captured by sequencing in a study of response to subunit inactivated influenza vaccine. General study findings and limits: After each seasonal influenza vaccination, few new T cells are recruited, the authors suggested.

The CDR3 sequence is 13 residues long. Germline V lookup: CDR1 DFQATT, CDR2 SNEGSKA (reference sequence). Concerning this clonotype itself: Its antigen is not identified.

MiXCR, applied by TCRdb to the RT-PCR reads, yields one record per CDR3 protein. The table records 600,000 to 700,000 distinct CDR3 sequences, about 15% of them present only once. The receptor was isolated from a man between 45 and 60 years old who received an inactivated influenza vaccine. The specimen was PBMCs from blood, collected 14 to 15 days before vaccination. The chain carries TRBV20-1 and TRBJ2-2; D is unclear. CDR3 protein: CSLGTPNTGELFF. CDR3 in DNA: TGCAGCCTGGGTACCCCTAACACCGGGGAGCTGTTTTTT.